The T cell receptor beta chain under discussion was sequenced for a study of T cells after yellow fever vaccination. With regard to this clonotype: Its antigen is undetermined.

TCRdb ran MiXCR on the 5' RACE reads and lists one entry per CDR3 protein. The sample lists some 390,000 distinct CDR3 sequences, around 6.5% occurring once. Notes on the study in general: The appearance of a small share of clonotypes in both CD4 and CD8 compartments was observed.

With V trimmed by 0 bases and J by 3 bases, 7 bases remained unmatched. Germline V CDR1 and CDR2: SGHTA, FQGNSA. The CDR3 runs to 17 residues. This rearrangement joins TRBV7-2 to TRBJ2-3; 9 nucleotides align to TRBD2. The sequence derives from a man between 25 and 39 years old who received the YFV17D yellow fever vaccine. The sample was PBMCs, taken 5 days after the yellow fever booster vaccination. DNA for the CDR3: TGTGCCAGCAGCTTAGCGGCGGGAGGGGGCCTGACAGATACGCAGTATTTT. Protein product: CASSLAAGGGLTDTQYF. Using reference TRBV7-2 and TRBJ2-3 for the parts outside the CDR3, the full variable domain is GAGVSQSPSNKVTEKGKDVELRCDPISGHTALYWYRQSLGQGLEFLIYFQGNSAPDKSGLPSDRFSAERTGGSVSTLTIQRTQQEDSAVYLCASSLAAGGGLTDTQYFGPGTRLTVL.